This T cell receptor (beta chain) is drawn from a study of T cell responses to AZD1222 COVID-19 vaccine. Sequencing was performed with immunoSEQ multiplex PCR; in TCRdb, only in-frame clones are kept and a portion is missing. The sample consists of under 150,000 clones, more than 85% of them appearing once. Germline CDR1 is SQVTM and CDR2 is ANQGSEA. The V gene end was trimmed by 6 bases and the J gene end by 2 bases; junction bases not matched to a gene: 8. There are 14 residues in the CDR3. The chain carries TRBV29-1 and TRBJ1-2; 8 bases are shared with TRBD1. The sequences come from peripheral blood, collected on day 0 of AZD1222 vaccination. The receptor comes from an adult in good health. CDR3 in amino acids: CSVGDRGVNYGYTF. The CDR3 DNA reads TGCAGCGTGGGAGACAGGGGAGTAAACTATGGCTACACCTTC.